The next 29 T cell receptor beta chains were all read from a single sample in a study of T cell responses to AZD1222 COVID-19 vaccine. TCRdb keeps only in-frame clones here, not all; method: immunoSEQ multiplex PCR. The sample has about 83,000 clones; 88% are singletons. The sequencing here drew on peripheral blood, taken on day 0 of MenACWY control vaccination. The source is an adult in good health.

This clone was seen a handful of times. The V call is TRBV7-2, the J call TRBJ2-1; D unresolved. With 5 bases removed from V and 1 base from J, the gap between germline ends came to 12 bases. This CDR3 is 15 amino acids long. CDR1 is SGHTA and CDR2 is FQGNSA in the germline V gene. The CDR3 nucleotides read TGTGCCAGCAGCCGGGTCTCGGATTCCTACAATGAGCAGTTCTTC. The encoded protein is CASSRVSDSYNEQFF. The variable domain in full, with the rest retrieved from reference TRBV7-2 and TRBJ2-1, is GAGVSQSPSNKVTEKGKDVELRCDPISGHTALYWYRQSLGQGLEFLIYFQGNSAPDKSGLPSDRFSAERTGGSVSTLTIQRTQQEDSAVYLCASSRVSDSYNEQFFGPGTRLTVL.

The gene calls are TRBV10-3 and TRBJ1-1, with a weak D call TRBD1 (6 bases). With 5 bases removed from V and 1 base from J, the gap between germline ends came to 11 bases. Germline CDR1 ENHRY, CDR2 SYGVKD. The CDR3 runs to 14 residues. CDR3 region: CAISKQGGNTEAFF. In DNA form, the CDR3 reads TGTGCCATCAGTAAACAGGGAGGGAACACTGAAGCTTTCTTT.

The chain links TRBV19 to TRBJ1-2; D unclear. The CDR3 is 11 residues long. Germline CDR1 reads LNHDA; CDR2 reads SQIVND (reference sequence). Trimming pared 4 bases from V and 6 bases from J, leaving 6 bases between. For the CDR3, the DNA is TGTGCCAGTAGTAAGAGTAATGGCTACACCTTC. Translating gives CASSKSNGYTF.

The chain couples TRBV14 to TRBJ2-1; D unclear. The V and J ends lost 2 bases and 2 bases respectively, with 10 bases between them. This CDR3 has 15 residues. The germline CDR1 and CDR2 sequences are SGHDN and FVKESK. For the CDR3, the DNA is TGTGCCAGCAGCCAATACCGGCCTACCTACAATGAGCAGTTCTTC. Its translation: CASSQYRPTYNEQFF.

This chain connects TRBV19 to TRBJ2-7; 11 nucleotides align to TRBD2. The CDR3 is 17 amino acids. V lost 0 bases, J lost 1 base, and 5 bases stayed unmatched. Germline values: CDR1 LNHDA, CDR2 SQIVND (reference sequence). DNA for the CDR3: TGTGCCAGTAGTATAGATCCGACTAGCGGGAAGTCCTACGAGCAGTACTTC. Its protein product is CASSIDPTSGKSYEQYF.

The chain uses TRBV11-2 and TRBJ2-1, with TRBD2 as a possible D gene (6 bases). The CDR3 consists of 14 residues. V was pared by 10 bases and J by 3 bases, with 16 bases between. CDR1 is SGHAT and CDR2 is FQNNGV in the germline V gene. The CDR3 DNA reads as TGTGCCACCTCTACGGTTAGCGGCTACAATGAGCAGTTCTTC. It translates to CATSTVSGYNEQFF.

The rearrangement links TRBV7-2 to TRBJ2-2; D not certain. V dropped 1 base and J dropped 8 bases, with 5 bases sitting between them. CDR1 is SGHTA, CDR2 FQGNSA, per germline. This CDR3 has 12 residues. The CDR3 DNA follows: TGTGCCAGCAGCTTAGGGAAAGGGGAGCTGTTTTTT. Translated: CASSLGKGELFF.

The chain recombines TRBV30 with TRBJ1-3; 7 nucleotides agree with TRBD1. Per the germline V gene, CDR1 is GTSNPN and CDR2 is SVGIG (reference sequence). V lost 1 base, J lost 5 bases, and 8 bases stayed unmatched. The length of the CDR3 is 15 residues. The CDR3 DNA reads as TGTGCCTGGAGTGGGAATACAGGGGAACGAAACACCATATATTTT. Translation gives CAWSGNTGERNTIYF.

The rearrangement links TRBV28 to TRBJ1-1; D is uncertain. Trimming removed 3 bases from V and 0 bases from J, with 11 bases in between. The V gene's germline CDR1 is MDHEN and CDR2 SYDVKM. The CDR3 consists of 15 residues. CDR3 nucleotides: TGTGCCAGCAGTTTCGCTCGACCCCTGAACACTGAAGCTTTCTTT. Its translation: CASSFARPLNTEAFF.

The CDR3 DNA follows: TGTGCCAGTAGTATATTAAGGGGACTAGCGGCCAGGGGCGGGGAGCTGTTTTTT. The encoded protein is CASSILRGLAARGGELFF. The V gene is TRBV19, the J gene TRBJ2-2, with TRBD2 matching over 11 bases. Per germline, CDR1 LNHDA and CDR2 SQIVND (reference sequence). The CDR3 covers 18 residues. V lost 2 bases to trimming and J lost 7 bases; unmatched junction nucleotides: 12.

V gene TRBV11-2 combines with J gene TRBJ2-3; D remains unclear. Trimming left V 6 bases short and J 4 bases short, with 8 bases between. This CDR3 comprises 12 residues. Germline V gene data show CDR1 as SGHAT and CDR2 as FQNNGV. The CDR3 here is CASRSPADTQYF. In nucleotides, the CDR3 is TGTGCCAGCAGATCCCCGGCAGATACGCAGTATTTT.

The rearrangement uses TRBV7-6 and TRBJ1-5; 10 bases align to TRBD1. Trimming took 5 bases from V and 4 from J; bases not matched to a gene: 8. CDR3 length: 16 residues. CDR1 and CDR2 from the germline V gene are SGHVS and FNYEAQ. The CDR3 nucleotides read TGTGCCAGCAGCCCTACGCGGGGACAGGGGAATCAGCCCCAGCATTTT. This gives the protein CASSPTRGQGNQPQHF. Drawing the rest from reference TRBV7-6 and TRBJ1-5, the complete variable domain is GAGVSQSPRYKVTKRGQDVALRCDPISGHVSLYWYRQALGQGPEFLTYFNYEAQQDKSGLPNDRFSAERPEGSISTLTIQRTEQRDSAMYRCASSPTRGQGNQPQHFGDGTRLSIL.

The chain links TRBV3-1 (or the pseudogene TRBV3-2) to TRBJ2-2; perhaps TRBD2 as D (6 bases). The V and J ends lost 4 bases and 7 bases respectively, with 16 bases between them. The V gene's germline CDR1 is LGHDT and CDR2 YNNKEL (reference sequence). The CDR3 consists of 15 residues. DNA for the CDR3: TGTGCCAGCAGCCGTGTGGGCCTCGGGGGCGGGGAGCTGTTTTTT. This gives the protein CASSRVGLGGGELFF.

This clone was seen more than once but under ten times. The rearrangement joins TRBV28 to TRBJ1-2; D is unclear. V shed 6 bases and J shed 4 bases, with 15 bases lying between them. Germline CDR1 is MDHEN and CDR2 is SYDVKM. The CDR3 runs to 14 residues. CDR3 in DNA: TGTGCCAGCAGCTCCGGAGGCCGCGGCTATGGCTACACCTTC. Amino acids: CASSSGGRGYGYTF.

The chain couples TRBV6-2 or TRBV6-3 to TRBJ2-5, with D possibly being TRBD2 (6 bases). Germline loops: CDR1 MNHEY, CDR2 SVGEGT. Trimming took off 6 bases at V and 3 bases at J, with 14 bases between the two ends. The CDR3 spans 14 residues. The DNA for the CDR3 is TGTGCCAGCAGCGATTCGTCGGGGGAAGAGACCCAGTACTTC. Protein product: CASSDSSGEETQYF.

This rearrangement joins TRBV24-1 to TRBJ1-1, with 10 bases fitting TRBD1. Germline V gene lookup returns CDR1 KGHDR and CDR2 SFDVKD. The CDR3 runs to 14 residues. J was trimmed by 11 bases and V by 4 bases; bases with no gene match: 9. The CDR3 DNA is TGTGCCACCAGTGACCCTGGGACAGGGGACAGGGCTTTCTTT. Translation: CATSDPGTGDRAFF.

This chain joins TRBV6-4 and TRBJ1-5; D not certain. The CDR3 runs 14 residues. Trimming cost V 6 bases and J 0 bases, with 9 bases left between them. Germline CDR1 and CDR2: MRHNA and SNTAGT. The CDR3 nucleotides are TGTGCCAGCAGCCCCGTTTATAGCAATCAGCCCCAGCATTTT. The encoded protein is CASSPVYSNQPQHF.

The chain uses TRBV6-5 and TRBJ2-7; D possibly corresponds to TRBD1 (6 bases). V was shortened by 6 bases and J by 1 base, with 10 bases between the two germline ends. The CDR3 runs to 13 residues. The germline V gene encodes CDR1 MNHEY and CDR2 SVGAGI. The CDR3 coding sequence is TGTGCCAGCAGCAGGACAGTATCCTACGAGCAGTACTTC. Residues: CASSRTVSYEQYF.

J is TRBJ1-1 and V is TRBV28; D not certain. V lost 6 bases and J lost 5, with 19 bases in between. Germline-derived CDR1 and CDR2 are MDHEN and SYDVKM. The CDR3 runs to 15 residues. The CDR3 sequence is CASRILRQNSTEAFF. The CDR3 DNA reads as TGTGCCAGCAGGATCCTCAGACAAAACTCAACTGAAGCTTTCTTT.

The chain combines TRBV10-1 with TRBJ2-7; 8 bases match TRBD1. The CDR3 extends over 14 amino acids. CDR1 and CDR2 from the germline V gene are WNHNN and SYGVQD (reference sequence). V shed 9 bases, J shed 4 bases, and the junction held 11 bases outside the gene matches. In DNA form, the CDR3 reads TGCGCCAGACACCGGGACAGGAGAACATACGAGCAGTACTTC. Its protein is CARHRDRRTYEQYF.

The table lists this clone with a count of one. The V gene is TRBV6-5, the J gene TRBJ2-7, with a tentative D call TRBD1 (5 bases). V was cut by 0 bases and J by 5 bases, with 11 bases left in between. This CDR3 comprises 14 residues. Germline V gene sequence: CDR1 MNHEY, CDR2 SVGAGI. This CDR3 reads CASSYSSTAHEQYF. The CDR3 nucleotides are TGTGCCAGCAGTTACTCGTCGACAGCCCACGAGCAGTACTTC.

The chain links TRBV28 to TRBJ2-7; 9 nucleotides line up with TRBD1. The CDR3 is 15 amino acids. After removal of 3 bases from V and 3 bases from J, the junction contained 6 bases not matched to a gene. Germline V gene data show CDR1 as MDHEN and CDR2 as SYDVKM. CDR3 sequence reads: CASSLGQGDLYEQYF. As DNA, the CDR3 is TGTGCCAGCAGTTTGGGACAGGGAGACCTCTACGAGCAGTACTTC. Supplemented by reference TRBV28 and TRBJ2-7, the full variable domain reads DVKVTQSSRYLVKRTGEKVFLECVQDMDHENMFWYRQDPGLGLRLIYFSYDVKMKEKGDIPEGYSVSREKKERFSLILESASTNQTSMYLCASSLGQGDLYEQYFGPGTRLTVT.

The chain combines TRBV24-1 with TRBJ2-7; maybe TRBD1 (6 bases). The CDR3 length is 14 residues. CDR1 is KGHDR and CDR2 is SFDVKD in the germline V gene. Trimming removed 3 bases from V and 4 bases from J, with 12 bases in between. This chain's CDR3 is CATSDPAQGYEQYF. In DNA, the CDR3 is TGTGCCACCAGTGATCCAGCTCAGGGGTACGAGCAGTACTTC.

The V call is TRBV30, the J call TRBJ1-1; D might be TRBD1 (6 bases). The CDR3 contains 14 residues. CDR1 and CDR2 (germline): GTSNPN, SVGIG (reference sequence). With 2 bases removed from V and 0 bases from J, the gap between germline ends came to 10 bases. The DNA of the CDR3 is TGTGCCTGGAGTCCGGACAGCTTGAACACTGAAGCTTTCTTT. This codes for CAWSPDSLNTEAFF.

The rearrangement uses TRBV7-9 and TRBJ2-7; no reliable D call. This CDR3 spans 14 amino acids. Germline CDR1 SEHNR, CDR2 FQNEAQ (reference sequence). Deletions cut 5 bases from V and 2 bases from J, with 13 bases between. The CDR3 loop is CASSLTVGTYEQYF. The DNA for the CDR3 is TGTGCCAGCAGCCTCACGGTTGGGACCTACGAGCAGTACTTC.

The chain joins TRBV6-5 to TRBJ1-4; D is ambiguous. The V gene lost 5 bases and the J gene lost 8 bases, with 9 bases spanning the gap. This CDR3 has 12 residues. From germline, CDR1 is MNHEY and CDR2 SVGAGI. CDR3 region: CASSPLGEKLFF. Written as DNA, the CDR3 is TGTGCCAGCAGTCCTTTGGGGGAAAAACTGTTTTTT.

V is TRBV7-2 and J is TRBJ1-6; possible D gene TRBD1, 6 bases. Trimming cost V 3 bases and J 10 bases, with 16 bases left between them. Germline CDR1 is SGHTA and CDR2 is FQGNSA. The CDR3 has 15 amino acids. CDR3 coding DNA: TGTGCCAGCAGCTTCGCCGGGGGGCCAGAGTCACCCCTCCACTTT. This gives the protein CASSFAGGPESPLHF. Together with reference TRBV7-2 and TRBJ1-6, the CDR3 gives the full variable domain: GAGVSQSPSNKVTEKGKDVELRCDPISGHTALYWYRQSLGQGLEFLIYFQGNSAPDKSGLPSDRFSAERTGGSVSTLTIQRTQQEDSAVYLCASSFAGGPESPLHFGNGTRLTVT.

V and J are TRBV30 and TRBJ1-4; D unclear. CDR1 is GTSNPN, CDR2 SVGIG, per germline (reference sequence). Trimming cost V 2 bases and J 3 bases, with 1 base left between them. This CDR3 is 11 amino acids long. CDR3 sequence (DNA): TGTGCCTGGAGTCCTAATGAAAAACTGTTTTTT. Translation gives CAWSPNEKLFF.

The chain recombines TRBV5-4 with TRBJ1-1; no clear D gene. The CDR3 has 15 amino acids. The V end was cut by 1 base, the J end by 0 bases, with 10 bases between. In germline, CDR1 is SGHNT, CDR2 YYREEE (reference sequence). The CDR3 nucleotides read TGTGCCAGCAGCTTGATGGTCAATGTGAACACTGAAGCTTTCTTT. It specifies CASSLMVNVNTEAFF.